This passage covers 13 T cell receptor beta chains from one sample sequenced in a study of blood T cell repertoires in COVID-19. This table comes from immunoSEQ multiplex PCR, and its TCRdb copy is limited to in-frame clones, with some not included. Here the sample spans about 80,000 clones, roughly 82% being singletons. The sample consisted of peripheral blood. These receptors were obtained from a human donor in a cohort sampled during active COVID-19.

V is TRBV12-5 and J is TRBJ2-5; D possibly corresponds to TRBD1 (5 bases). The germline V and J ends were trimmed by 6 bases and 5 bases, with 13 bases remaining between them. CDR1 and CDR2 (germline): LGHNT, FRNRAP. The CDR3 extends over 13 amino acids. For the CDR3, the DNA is TGTGCTAGTGGGGTCCAGGGCACGGAGACCCAGTACTTC. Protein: CASGVQGTETQYF.

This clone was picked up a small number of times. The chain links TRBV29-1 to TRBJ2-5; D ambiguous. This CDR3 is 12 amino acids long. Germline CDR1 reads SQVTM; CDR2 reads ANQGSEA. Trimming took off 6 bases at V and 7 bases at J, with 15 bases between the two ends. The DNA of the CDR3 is TGCAGCGTCCCGAAGGCCTCAGGGACCCAGTACTTC. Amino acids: CSVPKASGTQYF.

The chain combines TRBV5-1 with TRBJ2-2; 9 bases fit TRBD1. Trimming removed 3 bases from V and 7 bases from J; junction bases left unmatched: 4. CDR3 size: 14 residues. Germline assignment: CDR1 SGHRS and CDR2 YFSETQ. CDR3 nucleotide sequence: TGCGCCAGCAGCTCACAGGGGGCGGTCGGGGAGCTGTTTTTT. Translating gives CASSSQGAVGELFF. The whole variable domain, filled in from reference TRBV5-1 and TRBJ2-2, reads KAGVTQTPRYLIKTRGQQVTLSCSPISGHRSVSWYQQTPGQGLQFLFEYFSETQRNKGNFPGRFSGRQFSNSRSEMNVSTLELGDSALYLCASSSQGAVGELFFGEGSRLTVL.

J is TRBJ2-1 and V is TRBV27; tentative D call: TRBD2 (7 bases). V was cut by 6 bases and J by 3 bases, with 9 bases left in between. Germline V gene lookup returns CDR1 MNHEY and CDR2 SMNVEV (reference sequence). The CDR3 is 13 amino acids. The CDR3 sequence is CASRGGLYNEQFF. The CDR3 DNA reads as TGTGCCAGCAGGGGGGGGCTCTACAATGAGCAGTTCTTC.

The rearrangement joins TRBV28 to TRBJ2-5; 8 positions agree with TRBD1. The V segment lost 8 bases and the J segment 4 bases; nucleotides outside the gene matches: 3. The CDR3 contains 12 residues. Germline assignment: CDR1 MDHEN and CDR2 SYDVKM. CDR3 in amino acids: CASAGTGETQYF. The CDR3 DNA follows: TGTGCCAGCGCGGGGACAGGAGAGACCCAGTACTTC.

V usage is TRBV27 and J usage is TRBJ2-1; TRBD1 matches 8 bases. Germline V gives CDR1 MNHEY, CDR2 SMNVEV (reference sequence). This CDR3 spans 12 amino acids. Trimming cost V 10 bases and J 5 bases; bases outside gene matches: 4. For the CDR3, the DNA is TGTGCCACCGGGACAGGCCACAATGAGCAGTTCTTC. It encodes CATGTGHNEQFF.

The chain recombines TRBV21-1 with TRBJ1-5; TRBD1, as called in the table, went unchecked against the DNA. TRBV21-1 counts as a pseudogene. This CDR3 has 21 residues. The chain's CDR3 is CASSSPTTDRGLPNSNQPQHF. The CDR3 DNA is TGTGCCAGCAGCAGTCCCACCACAGACAGGGGGCTTCCCAATAGCAATCAGCCCCAGCATTTT.

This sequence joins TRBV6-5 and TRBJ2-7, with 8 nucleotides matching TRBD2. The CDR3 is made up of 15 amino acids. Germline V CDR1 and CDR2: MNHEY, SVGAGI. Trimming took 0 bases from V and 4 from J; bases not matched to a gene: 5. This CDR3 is CASSYSRGGGYEQYF. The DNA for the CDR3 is TGTGCCAGCAGTTACTCGAGGGGCGGGGGGTACGAGCAGTACTTC.

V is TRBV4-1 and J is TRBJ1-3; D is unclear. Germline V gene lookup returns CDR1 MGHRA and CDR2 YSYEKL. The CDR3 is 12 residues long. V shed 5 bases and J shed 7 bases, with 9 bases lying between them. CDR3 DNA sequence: TGCGCCAGCAGCAGTGTTGGCAACACCATATATTTT. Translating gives CASSSVGNTIYF.

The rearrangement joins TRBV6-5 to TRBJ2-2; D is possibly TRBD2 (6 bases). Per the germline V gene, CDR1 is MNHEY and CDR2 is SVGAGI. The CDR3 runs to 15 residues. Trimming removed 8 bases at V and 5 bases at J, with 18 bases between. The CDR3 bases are TGTGCCAGCGAAGGACTGCAGGCGGGGACCGGGGAGCTGTTTTTT. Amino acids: CASEGLQAGTGELFF.

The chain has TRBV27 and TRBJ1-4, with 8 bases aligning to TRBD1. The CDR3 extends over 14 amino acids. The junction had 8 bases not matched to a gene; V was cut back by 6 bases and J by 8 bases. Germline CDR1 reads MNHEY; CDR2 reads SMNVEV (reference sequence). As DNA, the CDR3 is TGTGCCAGCAGCCCCGACAGGGGTCGGGAAAAACTGTTTTTT. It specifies CASSPDRGREKLFF.

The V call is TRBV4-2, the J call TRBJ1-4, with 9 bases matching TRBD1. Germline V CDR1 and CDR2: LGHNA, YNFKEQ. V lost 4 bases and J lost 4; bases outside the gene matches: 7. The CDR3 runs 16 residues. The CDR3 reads CASSPSTTGGNEKLFF. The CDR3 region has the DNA TGTGCCAGCAGCCCCAGTACGACAGGGGGTAATGAAAAACTGTTTTTT.

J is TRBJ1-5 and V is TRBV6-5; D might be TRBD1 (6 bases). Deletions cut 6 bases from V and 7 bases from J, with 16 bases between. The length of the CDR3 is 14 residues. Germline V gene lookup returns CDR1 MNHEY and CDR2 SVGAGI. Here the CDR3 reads CASRGGGTGQPQHF. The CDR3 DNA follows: TGTGCCAGCAGGGGTGGGGGCACCGGGCAGCCCCAGCATTTT.